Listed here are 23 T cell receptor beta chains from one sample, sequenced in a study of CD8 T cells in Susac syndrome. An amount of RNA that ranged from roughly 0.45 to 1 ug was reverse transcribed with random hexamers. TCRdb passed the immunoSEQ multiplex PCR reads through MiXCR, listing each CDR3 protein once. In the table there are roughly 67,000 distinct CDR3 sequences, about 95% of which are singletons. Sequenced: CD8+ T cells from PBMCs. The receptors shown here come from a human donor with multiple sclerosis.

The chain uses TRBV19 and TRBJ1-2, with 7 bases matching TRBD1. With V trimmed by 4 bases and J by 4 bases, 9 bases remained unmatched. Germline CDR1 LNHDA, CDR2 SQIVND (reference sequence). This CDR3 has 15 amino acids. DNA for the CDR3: TGTGCCAGTAGTACCTCCGGGACAGACTTCTATGGCTACACCTTC. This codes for CASSTSGTDFYGYTF.

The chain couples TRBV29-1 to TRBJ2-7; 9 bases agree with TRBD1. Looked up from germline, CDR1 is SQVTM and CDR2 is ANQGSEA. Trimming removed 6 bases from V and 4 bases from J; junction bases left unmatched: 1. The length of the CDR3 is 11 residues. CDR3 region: CSVTGGYEQYF. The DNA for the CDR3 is TGCAGCGTGACAGGGGGGTACGAGCAGTACTTC.

The DNA of the CDR3 is TGCAGTGCTCCTAAGCGGGCCCCCTACAATGAGCAGTTCTTC. It is translated as CSAPKRAPYNEQFF. The rearrangement links TRBV20-1 to TRBJ2-1; a weak D match, TRBD2 (6 bases). The germline gives CDR1 DFQATT, CDR2 SNEGSKA (reference sequence). The CDR3 sequence is 14 residues long. V dropped 5 bases and J dropped 2 bases, with 13 bases sitting between them.

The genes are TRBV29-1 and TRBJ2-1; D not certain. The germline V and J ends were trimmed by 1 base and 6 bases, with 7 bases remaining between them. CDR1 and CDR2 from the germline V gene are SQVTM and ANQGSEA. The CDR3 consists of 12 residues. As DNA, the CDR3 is TGCAGCGTTGAAGTTTCTAGCAATGAGCAGTTCTTC. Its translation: CSVEVSSNEQFF.

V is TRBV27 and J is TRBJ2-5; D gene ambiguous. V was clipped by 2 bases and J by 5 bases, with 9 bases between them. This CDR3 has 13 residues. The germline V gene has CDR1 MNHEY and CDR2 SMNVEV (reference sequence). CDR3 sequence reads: CASSLVYGETQYF. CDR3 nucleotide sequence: TGTGCCAGCAGTTTAGTCTACGGGGAGACCCAGTACTTC.

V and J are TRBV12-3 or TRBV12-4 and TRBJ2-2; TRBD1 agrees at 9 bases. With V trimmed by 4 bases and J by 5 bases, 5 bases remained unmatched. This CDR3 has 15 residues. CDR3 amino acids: CASSSGQGRTGELFF. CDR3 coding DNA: TGTGCCAGCAGTTCCGGACAGGGGCGGACCGGGGAGCTGTTTTTT.

The CDR3 region is CASSDPGTSGSNNEQFF. CDR3 nucleotides: TGTGCCAGCAGTGATCCCGGGACTAGCGGGAGTAATAATGAGCAGTTCTTC. The genes are TRBV2 and TRBJ2-1; TRBD2 matches 14 bases. The CDR3 has 17 residues. The germline gives CDR1 SNHLY, CDR2 FYNNEI. The junction had 8 bases not matched to a gene; V was cut back by 3 bases and J by 7 bases.

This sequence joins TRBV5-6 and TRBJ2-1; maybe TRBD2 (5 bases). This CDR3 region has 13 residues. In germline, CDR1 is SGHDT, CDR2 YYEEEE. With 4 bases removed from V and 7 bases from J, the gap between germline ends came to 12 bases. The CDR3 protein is CASSPPPGNEQFF. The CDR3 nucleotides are TGTGCCAGCAGCCCTCCACCGGGAAATGAGCAGTTCTTC.

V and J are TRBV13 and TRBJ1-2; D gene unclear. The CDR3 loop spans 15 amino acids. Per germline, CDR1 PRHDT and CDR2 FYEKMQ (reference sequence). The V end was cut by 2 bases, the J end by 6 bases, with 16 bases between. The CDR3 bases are TGTGCCAGCAGCTTATTTTTAGGAGGGAACCATGGCTACACCTTC. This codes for CASSLFLGGNHGYTF.

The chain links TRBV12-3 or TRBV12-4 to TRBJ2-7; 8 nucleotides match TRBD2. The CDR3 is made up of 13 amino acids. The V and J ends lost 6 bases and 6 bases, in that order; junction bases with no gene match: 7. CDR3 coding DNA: TGTGCCAGCAGGGGACTAGAATCTCGCGAGCAGTACTTC. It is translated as CASRGLESREQYF.

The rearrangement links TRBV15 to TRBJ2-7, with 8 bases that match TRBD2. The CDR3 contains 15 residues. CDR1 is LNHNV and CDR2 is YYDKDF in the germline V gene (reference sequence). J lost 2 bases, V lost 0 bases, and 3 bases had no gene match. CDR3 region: CATSRDRGGTYEQYF. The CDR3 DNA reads TGTGCCACCAGCAGAGATCGGGGGGGTACCTACGAGCAGTACTTC.

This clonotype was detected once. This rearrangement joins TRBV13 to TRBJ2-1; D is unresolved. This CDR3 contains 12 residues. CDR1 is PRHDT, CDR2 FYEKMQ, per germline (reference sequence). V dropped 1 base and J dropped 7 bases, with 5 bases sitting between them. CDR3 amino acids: CASSLEWNEQFF. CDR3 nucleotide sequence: TGTGCCAGCAGCTTAGAATGGAATGAGCAGTTCTTC.

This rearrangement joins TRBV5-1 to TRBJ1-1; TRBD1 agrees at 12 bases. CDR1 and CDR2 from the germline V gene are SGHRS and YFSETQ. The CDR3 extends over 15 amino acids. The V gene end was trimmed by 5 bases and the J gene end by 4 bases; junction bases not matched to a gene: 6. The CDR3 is CASREGQGAVTEAFF. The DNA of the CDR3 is TGCGCCAGCAGAGAGGGACAGGGGGCAGTCACTGAAGCTTTCTTT.

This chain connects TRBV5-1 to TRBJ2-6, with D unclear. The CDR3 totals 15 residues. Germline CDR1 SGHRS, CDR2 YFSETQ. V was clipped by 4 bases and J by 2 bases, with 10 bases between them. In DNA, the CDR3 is TGCGCCAGCAGCCAATGGAACCCTGGGGCCAACGTCCTGACTTTC. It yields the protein CASSQWNPGANVLTF.

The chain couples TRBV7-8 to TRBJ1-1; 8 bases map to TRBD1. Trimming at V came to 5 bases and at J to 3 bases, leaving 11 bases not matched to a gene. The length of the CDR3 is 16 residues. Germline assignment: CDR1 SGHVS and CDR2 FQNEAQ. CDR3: CASSLKATGADTEAFF. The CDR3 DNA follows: TGTGCCAGCAGCCTTAAGGCGACAGGGGCCGACACTGAAGCTTTCTTT.

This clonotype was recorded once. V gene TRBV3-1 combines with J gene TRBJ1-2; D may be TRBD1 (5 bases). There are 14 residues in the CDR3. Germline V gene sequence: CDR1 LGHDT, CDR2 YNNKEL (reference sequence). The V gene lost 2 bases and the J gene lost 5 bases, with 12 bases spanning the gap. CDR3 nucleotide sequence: TGTGCCAGCAGCCAACCCGGGACGGCGTATGGCTACACCTTC. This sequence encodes CASSQPGTAYGYTF.

CDR3 sequence: CATSALDRALAKNIQYF. CDR3 nucleotides: TGTGCCACCAGTGCTCTCGACAGGGCTCTAGCCAAAAACATTCAGTACTTC. The chain combines TRBV24-1 with TRBJ2-4, with TRBD1 matching 7 bases. Germline V gene lookup returns CDR1 KGHDR and CDR2 SFDVKD. V shed 5 bases and J 0 bases; nucleotides not matched to a gene: 9. This CDR3 region has 17 residues.

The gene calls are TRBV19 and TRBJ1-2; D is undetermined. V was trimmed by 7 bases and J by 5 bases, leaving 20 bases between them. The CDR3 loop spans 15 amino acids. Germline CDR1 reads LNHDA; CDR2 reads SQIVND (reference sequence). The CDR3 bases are TGTGCCAGTACCCCGAGACCTACCGCCGGTTATGGCTACACCTTC. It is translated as CASTPRPTAGYGYTF.

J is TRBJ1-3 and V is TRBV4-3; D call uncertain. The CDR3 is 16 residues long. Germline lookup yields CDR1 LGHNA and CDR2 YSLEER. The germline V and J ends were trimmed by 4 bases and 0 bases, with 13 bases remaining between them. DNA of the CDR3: TGCGCCAGCAGCCCCGGAATAGCCAGCTCTGGAAACACCATATATTTT. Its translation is CASSPGIASSGNTIYF.

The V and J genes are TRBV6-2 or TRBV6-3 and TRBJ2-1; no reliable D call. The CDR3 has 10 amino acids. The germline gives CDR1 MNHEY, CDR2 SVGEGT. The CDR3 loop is CASSGGWQFF. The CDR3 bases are TGTGCATCATCGGGTGGATGGCAGTTCTTC.

Written as DNA, the CDR3 is TGCAGTGCAACTCCAGGGTTTACTCCCTACGAGCAGTACTTC. Encoded protein: CSATPGFTPYEQYF. The rearrangement uses TRBV20-1 and TRBJ2-7, with a weak D call TRBD1 (5 bases). This CDR3 is 14 amino acids long. The V gene's germline CDR1 is DFQATT and CDR2 SNEGSKA (reference sequence). The V end was cut by 6 bases, the J end by 2 bases, with 17 bases between.

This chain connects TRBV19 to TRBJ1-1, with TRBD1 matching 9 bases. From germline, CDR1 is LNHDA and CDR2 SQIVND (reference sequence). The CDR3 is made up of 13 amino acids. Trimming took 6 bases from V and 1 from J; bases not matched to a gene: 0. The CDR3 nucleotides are TGTGCCAGTAGACAGGGGGCGAACACTGAAGCTTTCTTT. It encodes CASRQGANTEAFF.

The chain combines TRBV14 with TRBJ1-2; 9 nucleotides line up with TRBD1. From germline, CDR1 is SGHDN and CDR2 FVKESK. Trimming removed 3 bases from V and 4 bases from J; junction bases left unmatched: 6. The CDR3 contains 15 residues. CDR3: CASSQDGTGIYGYTF. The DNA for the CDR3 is TGTGCCAGCAGCCAGGACGGGACAGGGATCTATGGCTACACCTTC.